These 4 T cell receptor beta chains were sequenced from one sample in a study of cytomegalovirus exposure and HLA in healthy donors. The PCR employed 60 Vbeta primers together with 13 Jbeta primers. The table came from immunoSEQ multiplex PCR; TCRdb's copy has only in-frame clones and leaves some out. The table shows about 93,000 clones, with about 82% occurring only once. Sequenced sample: PBMCs. The receptor set was obtained from a man between 25 and 39 years old in good health and CMV-seronegative.

V is TRBV30 and J is TRBJ1-2, with 11 bases fitting TRBD1. The length of the CDR3 is 16 residues. Germline V gene sequence: CDR1 GTSNPN, CDR2 SVGIG (reference sequence). V lost 5 bases to trimming and J lost 7 bases; unmatched junction nucleotides: 15. The CDR3 region is CAWPARTGGEISGYTF. CDR3 nucleotide sequence: TGTGCCTGGCCAGCCCGGACAGGGGGCGAAATCAGTGGCTACACCTTC. Together with reference TRBV30 and TRBJ1-2, the CDR3 gives the full variable domain: SQTIHQWPATLVQPVGSPLSLECTVEGTSNPNLYWYRQAAGRGLQLLFYSVGIGQISSEVPQNLSASRPQDRQFILSSKKLLLSDSGFYLCAWPARTGGEISGYTFGSGTRLTVV.

V usage is TRBV7-9 and J usage is TRBJ1-1; D remains ambiguous. V shed 6 bases and J shed 3 bases, with 20 bases lying between them. Germline CDR1 SEHNR, CDR2 FQNEAQ (reference sequence). The CDR3 runs 16 residues. The CDR3, as DNA: TGTGCCAGCAGTGTGGGAGGCAGGAGGAAGCACACTGAAGCTTTCTTT. Its protein product is CASSVGGRRKHTEAFF.

The chain couples TRBV6-4 to TRBJ2-2, with 7 nucleotides matching TRBD1. The germline V gene has CDR1 MRHNA and CDR2 SNTAGT. This CDR3 has 14 amino acids. The ends lost 2 bases at V and 3 bases at J; junction bases unmatched: 0. The CDR3 spells CASSDDRDTGELFF. Here the CDR3 DNA reads TGTGCCAGCAGTGACGACAGGGACACCGGGGAGCTGTTTTTT.

The V and J genes are TRBV6-4 and TRBJ2-2; 8 positions match TRBD1. This CDR3 is 14 amino acids long. Germline V lookup: CDR1 MRHNA, CDR2 SNTAGT. J lost 7 bases, V lost 4 bases, and 5 bases had no gene match. The CDR3, as DNA: TGTGCCAGCAGTGCCGACAGGGGAGGCGGGGAGCTGTTTTTT. This encodes CASSADRGGGELFF.